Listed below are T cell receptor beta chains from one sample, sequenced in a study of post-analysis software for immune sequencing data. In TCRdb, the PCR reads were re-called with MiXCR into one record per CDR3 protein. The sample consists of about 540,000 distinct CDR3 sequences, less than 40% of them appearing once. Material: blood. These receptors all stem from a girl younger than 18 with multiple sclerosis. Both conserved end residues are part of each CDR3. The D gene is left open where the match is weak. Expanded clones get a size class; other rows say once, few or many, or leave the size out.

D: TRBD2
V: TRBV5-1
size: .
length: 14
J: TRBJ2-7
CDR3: CASSPFPGGYEQYF
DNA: TGCGCCAGCAGCCCATTCCCGGGAGGGTACGAGCAGTACTTC

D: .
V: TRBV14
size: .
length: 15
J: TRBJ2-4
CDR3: CASSQVGVAKNIQYF
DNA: TGTGCCAGCAGCCAAGTTGGGGTTGCCAAAAACATTCAGTACTTC

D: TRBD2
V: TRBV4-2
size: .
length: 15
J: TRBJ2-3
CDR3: CASRPLAGVADTQYF
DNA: TGTGCCAGCAGACCCCTAGCGGGGGTGGCAGATACGCAGTATTTT

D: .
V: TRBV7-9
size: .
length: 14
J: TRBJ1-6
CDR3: CASSLRQNNSPLHF
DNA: TGTGCCAGCAGCTTGAGACAGAATAATTCACCCCTCCACTTT

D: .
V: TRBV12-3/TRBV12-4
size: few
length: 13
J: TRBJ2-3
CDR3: CASTRGAPDTQYF
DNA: TGTGCCAGTACTAGGGGGGCCCCAGATACGCAGTATTTT

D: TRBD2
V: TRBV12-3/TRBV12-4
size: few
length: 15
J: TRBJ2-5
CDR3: CASSPQRGGQETQYF
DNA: TGTGCCAGCAGTCCCCAGCGGGGGGGACAAGAGACCCAGTACTTC

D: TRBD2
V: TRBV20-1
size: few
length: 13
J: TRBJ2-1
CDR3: CSAISGGLDEQFF
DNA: TGCAGTGCCATTAGCGGGGGGTTGGATGAGCAGTTCTTC

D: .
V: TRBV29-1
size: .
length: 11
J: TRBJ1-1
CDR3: CSVDPDGEAFF
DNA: TGCAGCGTTGACCCCGACGGTGAAGCTTTCTTT

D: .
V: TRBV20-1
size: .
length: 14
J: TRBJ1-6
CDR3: CSARVATQGQPLHF
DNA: TGCAGTGCTAGAGTAGCAACGCAGGGTCAACCCCTCCACTTT

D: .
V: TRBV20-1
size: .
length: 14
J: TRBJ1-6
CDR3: CSARRQPYNSPLHF
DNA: TGCAGTGCTAGGCGACAGCCCTATAATTCACCCCTCCACTTT

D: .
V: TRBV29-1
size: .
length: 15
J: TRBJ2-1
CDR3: CSANPGRPSYNEQFF
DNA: TGCAGCGCTAACCCGGGGAGACCCTCCTACAATGAGCAGTTCTTC

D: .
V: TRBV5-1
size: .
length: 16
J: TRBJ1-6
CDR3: CASSLIIGERNSPLHF
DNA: TGCGCCAGCAGCTTGATCATAGGGGAGAGGAATTCACCCCTCCACTTT

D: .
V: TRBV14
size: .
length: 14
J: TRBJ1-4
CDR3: CASSQDWGNEKLFF
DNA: TGTGCCAGCAGCCAAGACTGGGGTAATGAAAAACTGTTTTTT